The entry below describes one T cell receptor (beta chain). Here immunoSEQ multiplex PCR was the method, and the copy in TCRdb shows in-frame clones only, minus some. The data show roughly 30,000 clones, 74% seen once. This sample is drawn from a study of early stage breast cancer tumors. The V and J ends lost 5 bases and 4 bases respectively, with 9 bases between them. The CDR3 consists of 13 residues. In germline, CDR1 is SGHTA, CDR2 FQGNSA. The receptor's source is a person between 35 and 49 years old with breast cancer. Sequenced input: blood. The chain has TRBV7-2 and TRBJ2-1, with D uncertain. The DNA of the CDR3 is TGTGCCAGCAGCACCGCCCCATACAATGAGCAGTTCTTC. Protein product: CASSTAPYNEQFF.